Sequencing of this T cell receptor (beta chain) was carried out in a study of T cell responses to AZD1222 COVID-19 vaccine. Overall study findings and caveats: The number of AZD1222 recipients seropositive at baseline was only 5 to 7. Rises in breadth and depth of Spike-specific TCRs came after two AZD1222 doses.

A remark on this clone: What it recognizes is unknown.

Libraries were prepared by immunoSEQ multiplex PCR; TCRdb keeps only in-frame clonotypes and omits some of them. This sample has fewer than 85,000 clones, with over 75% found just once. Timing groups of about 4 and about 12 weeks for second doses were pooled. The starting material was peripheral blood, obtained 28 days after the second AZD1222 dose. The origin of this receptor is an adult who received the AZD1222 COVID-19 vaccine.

The CDR3 loop is CASRLRQGFDEQFF. The DNA for the CDR3 is TGTGCCAGCCGGCTCCGACAGGGGTTTGATGAGCAGTTCTTC. The chain combines TRBV7-2 with TRBJ2-1; 8 nucleotides line up with TRBD1. The CDR3 consists of 14 residues. The junction had 11 bases not matched to a gene; V was cut back by 8 bases and J by 8 bases. The germline V gene has CDR1 SGHTA and CDR2 FQGNSA.